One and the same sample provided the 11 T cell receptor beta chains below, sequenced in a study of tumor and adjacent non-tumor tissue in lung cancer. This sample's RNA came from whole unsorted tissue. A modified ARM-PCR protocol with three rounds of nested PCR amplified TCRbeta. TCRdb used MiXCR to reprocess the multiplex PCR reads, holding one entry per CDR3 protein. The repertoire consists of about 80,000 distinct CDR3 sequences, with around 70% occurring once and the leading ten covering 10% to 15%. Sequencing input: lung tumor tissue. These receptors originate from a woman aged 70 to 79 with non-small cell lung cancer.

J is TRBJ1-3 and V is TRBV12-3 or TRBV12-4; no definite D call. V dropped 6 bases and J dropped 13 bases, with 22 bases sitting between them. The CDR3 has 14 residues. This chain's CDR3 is CASSRPGSGITIYF. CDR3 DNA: TGTGCCAGCAGCCGGCCGGGTTCTGGAATCACTATATATTTT.

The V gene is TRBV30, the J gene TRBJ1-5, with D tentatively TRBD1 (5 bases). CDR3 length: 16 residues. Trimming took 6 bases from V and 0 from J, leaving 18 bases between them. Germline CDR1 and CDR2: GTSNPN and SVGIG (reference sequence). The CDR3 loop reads CACGEGTAYSNQPQHF. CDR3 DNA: TGTGCCTGTGGGGAGGGGACCGCCTATAGCAATCAGCCCCAGCATTTT.

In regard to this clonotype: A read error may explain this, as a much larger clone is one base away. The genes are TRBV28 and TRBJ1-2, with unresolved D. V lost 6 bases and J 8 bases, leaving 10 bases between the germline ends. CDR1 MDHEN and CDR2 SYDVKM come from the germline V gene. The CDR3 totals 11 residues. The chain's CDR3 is CASRRLEGYTF. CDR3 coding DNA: TGTGCCAGCAGACGCTTGGAGGGCTACACCTTC.

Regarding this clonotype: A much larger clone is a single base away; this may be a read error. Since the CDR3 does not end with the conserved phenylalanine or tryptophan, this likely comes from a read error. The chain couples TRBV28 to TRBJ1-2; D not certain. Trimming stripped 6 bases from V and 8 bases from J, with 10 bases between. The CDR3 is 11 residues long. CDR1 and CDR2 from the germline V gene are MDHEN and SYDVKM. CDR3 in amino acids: CASRRLGGYTL. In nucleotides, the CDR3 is TGTGCCAGCAGACGCTTGGGGGGCTACACCCTC.

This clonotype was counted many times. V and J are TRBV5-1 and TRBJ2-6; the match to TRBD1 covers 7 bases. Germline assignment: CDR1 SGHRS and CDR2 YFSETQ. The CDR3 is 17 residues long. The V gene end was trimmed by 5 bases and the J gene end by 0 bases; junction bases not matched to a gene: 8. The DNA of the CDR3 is TGCGCCAGCAGAAGGGACAGCCTAGGCTCTGGGGCCAACGTCCTGACTTTC. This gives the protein CASRRDSLGSGANVLTF.

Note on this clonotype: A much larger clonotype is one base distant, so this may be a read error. The CDR3 region has the DNA TGCGCCAGCAGCATGGACAGTGCTATGAGCTCTGGGGCCAACGTCCTGACTTTC. Translation: CASSMDSAMSSGANVLTF. V and J are TRBV5-1 and TRBJ2-6; tentatively, D is TRBD1 (6 bases). V shed 4 bases and J shed 0 bases, with 17 bases lying between them. The CDR3 is 18 amino acids. The germline gives CDR1 SGHRS, CDR2 YFSETQ.

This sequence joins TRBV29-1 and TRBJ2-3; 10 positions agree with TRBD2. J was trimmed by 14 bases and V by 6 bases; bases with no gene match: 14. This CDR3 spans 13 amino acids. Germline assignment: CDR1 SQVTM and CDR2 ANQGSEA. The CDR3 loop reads CSVRTSGTDRLYF. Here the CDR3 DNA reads TGCAGCGTCCGGACTAGCGGTACAGATAGGCTGTATTTT.

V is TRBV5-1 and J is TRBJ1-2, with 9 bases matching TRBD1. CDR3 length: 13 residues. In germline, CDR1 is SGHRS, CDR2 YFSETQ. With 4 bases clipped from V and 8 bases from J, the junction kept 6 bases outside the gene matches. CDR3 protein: CASSPDRGGGYTF. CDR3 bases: TGCGCCAGCAGCCCGGACAGGGGAGGAGGCTACACCTTC. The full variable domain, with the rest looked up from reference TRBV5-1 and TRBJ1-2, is KAGVTQTPRYLIKTRGQQVTLSCSPISGHRSVSWYQQTPGQGLQFLFEYFSETQRNKGNFPGRFSGRQFSNSRSEMNVSTLELGDSALYLCASSPDRGGGYTFGSGTRLTVV.

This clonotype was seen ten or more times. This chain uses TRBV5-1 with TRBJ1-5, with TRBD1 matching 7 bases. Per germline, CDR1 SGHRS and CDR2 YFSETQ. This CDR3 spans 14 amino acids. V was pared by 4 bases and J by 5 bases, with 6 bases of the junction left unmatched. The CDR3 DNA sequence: TGCGCCAGCAGCATAGGGACAGACTATCAGCCCCAGCATTTT. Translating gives CASSIGTDYQPQHF.

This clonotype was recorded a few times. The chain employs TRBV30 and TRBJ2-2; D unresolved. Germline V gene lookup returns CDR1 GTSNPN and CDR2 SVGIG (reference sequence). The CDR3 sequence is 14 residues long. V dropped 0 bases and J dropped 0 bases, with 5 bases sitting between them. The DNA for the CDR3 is TGTGCCTGGAGTGTACGGGCGAACACCGGGGAGCTGTTTTTT. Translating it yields CAWSVRANTGELFF. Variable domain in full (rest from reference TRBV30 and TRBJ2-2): SQTIHQWPATLVQPVGSPLSLECTVEGTSNPNLYWYRQAAGRGLQLLFYSVGIGQISSEVPQNLSASRPQDRQFILSSKKLLLSDSGFYLCAWSVRANTGELFFGEGSRLTVL.

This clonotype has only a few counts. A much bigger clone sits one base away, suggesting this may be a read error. The CDR3 loop reads CSVAPTSDNEQFF. CDR3 coding DNA: TGCAGCGTAGCCCCCACTAGCGACAATGAGCAGTTCTTC. This chain uses TRBV29-1 with TRBJ2-1; 7 bases match TRBD2. The CDR3 is 13 residues long. CDR1 is SQVTM and CDR2 is ANQGSEA in the germline V gene. With 6 bases clipped from V and 5 bases from J, the junction kept 7 bases outside the gene matches.